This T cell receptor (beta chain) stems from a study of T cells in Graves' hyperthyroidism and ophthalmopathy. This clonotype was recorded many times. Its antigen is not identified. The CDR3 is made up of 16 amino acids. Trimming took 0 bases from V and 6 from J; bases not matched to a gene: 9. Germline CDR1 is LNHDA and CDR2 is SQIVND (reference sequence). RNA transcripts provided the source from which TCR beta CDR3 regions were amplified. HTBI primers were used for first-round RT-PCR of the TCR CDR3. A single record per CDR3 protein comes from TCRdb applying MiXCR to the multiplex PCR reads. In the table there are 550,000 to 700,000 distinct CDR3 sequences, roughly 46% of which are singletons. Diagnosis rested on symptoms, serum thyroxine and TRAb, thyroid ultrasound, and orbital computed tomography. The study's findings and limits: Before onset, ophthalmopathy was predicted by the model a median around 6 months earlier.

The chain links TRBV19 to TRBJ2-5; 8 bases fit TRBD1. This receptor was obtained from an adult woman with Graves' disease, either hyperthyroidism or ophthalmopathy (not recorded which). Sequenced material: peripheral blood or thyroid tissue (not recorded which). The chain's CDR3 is CASSIDRQGASKTQYF. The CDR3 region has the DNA TGTGCCAGTAGTATAGATCGGCAGGGGGCGTCGAAGACCCAGTACTTC.